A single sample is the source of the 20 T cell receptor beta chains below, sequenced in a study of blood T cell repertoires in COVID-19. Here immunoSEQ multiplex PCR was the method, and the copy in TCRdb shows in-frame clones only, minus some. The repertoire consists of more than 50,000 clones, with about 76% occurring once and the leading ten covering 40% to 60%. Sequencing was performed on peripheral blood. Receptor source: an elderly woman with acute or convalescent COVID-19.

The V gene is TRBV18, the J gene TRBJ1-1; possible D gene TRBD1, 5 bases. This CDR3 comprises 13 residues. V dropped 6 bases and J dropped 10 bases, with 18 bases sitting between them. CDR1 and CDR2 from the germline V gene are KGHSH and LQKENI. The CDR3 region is CASSPTGGRGAFF. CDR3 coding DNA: TGTGCCAGCTCCCCGACCGGGGGAAGGGGAGCTTTCTTT.

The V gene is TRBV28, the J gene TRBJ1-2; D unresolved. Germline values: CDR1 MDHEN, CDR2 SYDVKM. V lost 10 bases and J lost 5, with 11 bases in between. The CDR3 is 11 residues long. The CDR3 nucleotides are TGTGCCACCTCAGTCCCTTATGGCTACACCTTC. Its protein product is CATSVPYGYTF.

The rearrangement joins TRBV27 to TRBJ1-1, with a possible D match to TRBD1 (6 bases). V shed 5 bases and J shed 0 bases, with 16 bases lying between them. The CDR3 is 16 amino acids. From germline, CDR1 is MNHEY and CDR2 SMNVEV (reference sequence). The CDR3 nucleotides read TGTGCCAGCAGTCCCTGGCGCGGACAGATGAACACTGAAGCTTTCTTT. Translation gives CASSPWRGQMNTEAFF.

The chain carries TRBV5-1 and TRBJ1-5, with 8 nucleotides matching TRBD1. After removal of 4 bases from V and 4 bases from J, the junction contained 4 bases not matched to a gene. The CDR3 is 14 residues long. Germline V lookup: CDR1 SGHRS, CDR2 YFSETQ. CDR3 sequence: CASSPRDRNQPQHF. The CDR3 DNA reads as TGCGCCAGCAGCCCCCGGGACAGGAATCAGCCCCAGCATTTT.

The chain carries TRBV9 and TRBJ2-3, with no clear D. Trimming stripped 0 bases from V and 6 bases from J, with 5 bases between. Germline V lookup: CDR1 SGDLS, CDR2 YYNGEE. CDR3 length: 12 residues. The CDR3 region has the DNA TGTGCCAGCAGCGTAGGTCATGATACGCAGTATTTT. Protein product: CASSVGHDTQYF.

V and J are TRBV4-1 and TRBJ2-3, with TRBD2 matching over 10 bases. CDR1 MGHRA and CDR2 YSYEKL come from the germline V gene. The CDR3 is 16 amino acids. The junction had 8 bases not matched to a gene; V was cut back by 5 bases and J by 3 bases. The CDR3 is CASSSGLAEGTDTQYF. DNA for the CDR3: TGCGCCAGCAGCTCAGGACTAGCGGAGGGGACAGATACGCAGTATTTT.

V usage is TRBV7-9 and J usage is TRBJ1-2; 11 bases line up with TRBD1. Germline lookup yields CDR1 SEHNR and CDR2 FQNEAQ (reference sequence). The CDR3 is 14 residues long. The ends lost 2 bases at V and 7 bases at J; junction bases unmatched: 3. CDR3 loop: CASSLTGTGGGYTF. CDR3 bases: TGTGCCAGCAGCTTAACCGGGACAGGGGGTGGCTACACCTTC.

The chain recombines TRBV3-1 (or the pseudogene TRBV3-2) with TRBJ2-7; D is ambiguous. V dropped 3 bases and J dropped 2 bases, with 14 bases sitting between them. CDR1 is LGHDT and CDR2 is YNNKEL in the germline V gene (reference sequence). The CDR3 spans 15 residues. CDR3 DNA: TGTGCCAGCAGCCAGGCCCCCAGCGAAACCTACGAGCAGTACTTC. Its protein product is CASSQAPSETYEQYF.

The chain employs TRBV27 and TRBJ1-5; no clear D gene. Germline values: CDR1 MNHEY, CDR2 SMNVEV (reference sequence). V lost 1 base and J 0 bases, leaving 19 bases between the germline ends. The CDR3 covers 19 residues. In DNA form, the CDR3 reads TGTGCCAGCAGTTTATTCGCTGGGAGTGACGTGGGTAGCAATCAGCCCCAGCATTTT. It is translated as CASSLFAGSDVGSNQPQHF.

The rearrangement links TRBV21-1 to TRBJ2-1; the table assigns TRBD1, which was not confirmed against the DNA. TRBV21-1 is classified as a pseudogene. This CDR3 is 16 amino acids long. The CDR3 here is CASSNPDRVLYNEQFF. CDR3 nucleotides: TGTGCCAGCAGCAACCCGGACAGGGTCCTTTACAATGAGCAGTTCTTC.

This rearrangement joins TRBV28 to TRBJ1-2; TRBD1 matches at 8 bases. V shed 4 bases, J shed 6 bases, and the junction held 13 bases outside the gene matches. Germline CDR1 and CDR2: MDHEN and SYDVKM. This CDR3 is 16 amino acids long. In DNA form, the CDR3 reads TGTGCCAGCAGTTCCTGGACAGGGAGGTCTGATAATGGCTACACCTTC. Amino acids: CASSSWTGRSDNGYTF.

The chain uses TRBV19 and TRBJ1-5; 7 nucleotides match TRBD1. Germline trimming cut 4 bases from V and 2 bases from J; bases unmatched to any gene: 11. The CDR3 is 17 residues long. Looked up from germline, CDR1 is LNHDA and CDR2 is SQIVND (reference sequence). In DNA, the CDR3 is TGTGCCAGTAGTAGGGGGAACAGGGGCGGTCGCAATCAGCCCCAGCATTTT. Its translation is CASSRGNRGGRNQPQHF.

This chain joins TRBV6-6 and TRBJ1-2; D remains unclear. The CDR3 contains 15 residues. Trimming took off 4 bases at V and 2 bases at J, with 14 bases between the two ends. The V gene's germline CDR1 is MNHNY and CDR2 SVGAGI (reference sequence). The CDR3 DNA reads TGTGCCAGCAGTTGGTCTGCGGGAGAAAACTATGGCTACACCTTC. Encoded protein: CASSWSAGENYGYTF.

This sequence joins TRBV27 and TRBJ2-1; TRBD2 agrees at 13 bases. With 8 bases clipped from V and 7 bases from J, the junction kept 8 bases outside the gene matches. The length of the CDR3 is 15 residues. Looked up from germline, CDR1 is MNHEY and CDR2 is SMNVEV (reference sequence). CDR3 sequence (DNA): TGTGCCAGCTTAAGACTAGCGGGAGGTAGGAATGAGCAGTTCTTC. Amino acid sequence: CASLRLAGGRNEQFF.

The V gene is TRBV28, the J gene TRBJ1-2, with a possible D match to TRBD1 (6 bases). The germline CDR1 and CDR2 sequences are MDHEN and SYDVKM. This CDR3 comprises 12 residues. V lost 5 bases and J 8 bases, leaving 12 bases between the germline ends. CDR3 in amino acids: CASSRGGKGYTF. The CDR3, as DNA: TGTGCCAGCAGTCGCGGGGGCAAGGGCTACACCTTC.

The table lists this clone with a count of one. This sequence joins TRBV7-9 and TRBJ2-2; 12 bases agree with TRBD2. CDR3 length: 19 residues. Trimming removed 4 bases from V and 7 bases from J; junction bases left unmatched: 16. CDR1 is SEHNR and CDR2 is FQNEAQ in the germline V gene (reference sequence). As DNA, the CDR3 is TGTGCCAGCAGCTCCCGATTGGCTAGCGGGAGGGCCGAAGTCGGGGAGCTGTTTTTT. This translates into CASSSRLASGRAEVGELFF.

CDR3 nucleotides: TGTGCCAGCTTTCGACTAGCAGACATCAATGAGCAGTTCTTC. Its translation: CASFRLADINEQFF. The chain combines TRBV18 with TRBJ2-1; TRBD2 aligns across 7 bases. This CDR3 region has 14 residues. The trim removed 7 bases at V and 6 bases at J, leaving 9 bases unmatched. Germline V gene lookup returns CDR1 KGHSH and CDR2 LQKENI.

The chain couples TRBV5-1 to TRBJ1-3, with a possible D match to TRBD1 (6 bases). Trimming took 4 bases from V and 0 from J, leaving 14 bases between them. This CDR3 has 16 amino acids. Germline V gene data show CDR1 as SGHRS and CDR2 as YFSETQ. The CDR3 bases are TGCGCCAGCAGCGACGGACAGCGGAGCTCTGGAAACACCATATATTTT. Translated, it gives CASSDGQRSSGNTIYF.

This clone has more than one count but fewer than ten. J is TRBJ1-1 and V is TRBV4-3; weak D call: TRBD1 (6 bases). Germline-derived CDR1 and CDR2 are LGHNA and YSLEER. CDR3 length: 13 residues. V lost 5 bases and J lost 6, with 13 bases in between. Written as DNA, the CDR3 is TGCGCCAGCAGCTACGGGACAAACTCTGAAGCTTTCTTT. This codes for CASSYGTNSEAFF.

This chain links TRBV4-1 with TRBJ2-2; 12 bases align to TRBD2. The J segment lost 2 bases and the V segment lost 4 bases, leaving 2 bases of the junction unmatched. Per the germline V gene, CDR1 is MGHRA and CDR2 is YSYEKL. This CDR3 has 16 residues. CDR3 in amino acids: CASSRGLAGNTGELFF. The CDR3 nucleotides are TGCGCCAGCAGCCGGGGACTAGCGGGTAACACCGGGGAGCTGTTTTTT.